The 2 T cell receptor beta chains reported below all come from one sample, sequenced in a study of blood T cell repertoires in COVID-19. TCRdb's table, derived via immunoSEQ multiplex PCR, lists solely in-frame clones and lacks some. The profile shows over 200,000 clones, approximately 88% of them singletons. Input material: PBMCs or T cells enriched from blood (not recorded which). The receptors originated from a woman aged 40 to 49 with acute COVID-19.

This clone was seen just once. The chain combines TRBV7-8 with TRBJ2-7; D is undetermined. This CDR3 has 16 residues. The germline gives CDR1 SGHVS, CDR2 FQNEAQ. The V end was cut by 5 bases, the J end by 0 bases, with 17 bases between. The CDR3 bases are TGTGCCAGCAGCCCAGGTGCATGGCCGAACTCCTACGAGCAGTACTTC. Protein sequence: CASSPGAWPNSYEQYF. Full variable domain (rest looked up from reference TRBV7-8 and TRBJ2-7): GAGVSQSPRYKVAKRGQDVALRCDPISGHVSLFWYQQALGQGPEFLTYFQNEAQLDKSGLPSDRFFAERPEGSVSTLKIQRTQQEDSAVYLCASSPGAWPNSYEQYFGPGTRLTVT.

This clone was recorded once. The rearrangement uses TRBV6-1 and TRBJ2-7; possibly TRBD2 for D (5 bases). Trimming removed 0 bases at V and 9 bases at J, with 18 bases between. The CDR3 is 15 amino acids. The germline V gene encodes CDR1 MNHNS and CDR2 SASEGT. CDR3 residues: CASSEAHAGGGPQYF. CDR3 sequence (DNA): TGTGCCAGCAGTGAAGCGCATGCAGGAGGCGGGCCGCAGTACTTC.